These T cell receptor beta chains were read from a single sample in a study of early T cells in non-severe SARS-CoV-2 infection. TCRdb re-called the 5' RACE reads with MiXCR, one entry per CDR3 protein. The data hold about 67,000 distinct CDR3 sequences, with 11% observed a single time. The sample consisted of whole blood. All receptors come from an adult who was a healthcare worker with PCR-confirmed SARS-CoV-2 infection or an uninfected control (not recorded which). Both conserved end residues are part of each CDR3. D genes are given only for firm matches. Clone size, where shown, is once, few, many, or a class for clones that have expanded.

v_gene	abundance	d_gene	j_gene	CDR3nt	CDR3aa
TRBV7-2	.	.	TRBJ1-6	TGTGCCAGCAGCCCCAGCCCGGATCTATCACCCCTCCACTTT	CASSPSPDLSPLHF
TRBV29-1	many	TRBD1	TRBJ2-5	TGCAGTCGAAAAGGGACAGGGGGTCAAGAGACCCAGTACTTC	CSRKGTGGQETQYF
TRBV30	many	.	TRBJ2-2	TGTGCCTGGAGTGCGGGACTGATCTCGAACACCGGGGAGCTGTTTTTT	CAWSAGLISNTGELFF
TRBV9	many	.	TRBJ2-3	TGTGCCAGCAGCGTAGATCAGAGAAGCACGGATACGCAGTATTTT	CASSVDQRSTDTQYF
TRBV18	few	.	TRBJ2-5	TGTGCCAGCTCACCACCGAACAGTCAAGAGACCCAGTACTTC	CASSPPNSQETQYF
TRBV7-9	many	.	TRBJ1-5	TGTGCCAGCAGCTTTGCAGGGGCGGACAATCAGCCCCAGCATTTT	CASSFAGADNQPQHF
TRBV5-1	many	TRBD2	TRBJ2-7	TGCGCCAGTAAACCGGGACTAGCAACCTCCTACGAGCAGTACTTC	CASKPGLATSYEQYF
TRBV24-1	few	TRBD1	TRBJ2-5	TGTGCCACCAGTGACCCCGGGACAGGGTCGGGGGAGACCCAGTACTTC	CATSDPGTGSGETQYF
TRBV6-5	few	.	TRBJ2-1	TGTGCCAGCAGTTACTCGACTCGGCCCTATGGTGAGCAGTTCTTC	CASSYSTRPYGEQFF
TRBV28	many	.	TRBJ2-6	TGTGCCAGCAGTAGGTGGGCCAACGTCCTGACTTTC	CASSRWANVLTF
TRBV7-9	many	TRBD2	TRBJ2-7	TGTGCCAGCAGCTTAGCCTTAGCGGGGACCTATTCAGCCTCCACCTACGAGCAGTACTTC	CASSLALAGTYSASTYEQYF
TRBV30	many	TRBD1	TRBJ2-1	TGTGCCTGGAACGCCCAGGGGGCAACTGAGCAGTTCTTC	CAWNAQGATEQFF
TRBV11-2	.	.	TRBJ1-2	TGTGCCAGCAGCTTAGACGCAGGAGGATATGGCTACACCTTC	CASSLDAGGYGYTF
TRBV12-3/TRBV12-4	many	.	TRBJ1-5	TGTGCCAGCAGTTTAGAGAAGAGTTCCAATCAGCCCCAGCATTTT	CASSLEKSSNQPQHF
TRBV25-1	.	TRBD2	TRBJ2-3	TGTGCCAGCAGTGAATACCCGGGGGGACTAGCGGGAGCAGATACGCAGTATTTT	CASSEYPGGLAGADTQYF
TRBV5-6	.	.	TRBJ2-2	TGTGCCAGCAGCTTCAGAGGCGGGGAGCTGTTTTTT	CASSFRGGELFF